This passage covers 29 T cell receptor beta chains from one sample sequenced in a study of T-cell memory formation after mild COVID-19. TCRdb processed the 5' RACE reads anew with MiXCR; each CDR3 protein has one entry. The sample lists around 500,000 distinct CDR3 sequences; 15% to 20% were seen once. The sample consisted of PBMCs or a T cell subset sorted from them (not recorded which). The receptors originated from an adult woman who had mild COVID-19 (a few samples of this study predate the infection). Cell type and time point are not known.

There are a few counts of this clonotype. The genes are TRBV7-6 and TRBJ1-1; a weak D match, TRBD1 (5 bases). The CDR3 contains 15 residues. Germline CDR1 SGHVS, CDR2 FNYEAQ. Trimming removed 8 bases at V and 1 base at J, with 17 bases between. Here the CDR3 reads CASFPWPGENTEAFF. CDR3 nucleotides: TGTGCCAGCTTTCCCTGGCCGGGGGAGAACACTGAAGCTTTCTTT.

This clonotype was picked up a small number of times. The chain couples TRBV7-9 to TRBJ2-5; 8 bases agree with TRBD1. CDR1 and CDR2 (germline): SEHNR, FQNEAQ (reference sequence). With V trimmed by 10 bases and J by 3 bases, 10 bases remained unmatched. The CDR3 length is 14 residues. Here the CDR3 DNA reads TGTGCCACCCAACAGGGGGAGCTAAAAGAGACCCAGTACTTC. Residues: CATQQGELKETQYF.

The rearrangement uses TRBV20-1 and TRBJ2-1, with 11 bases identical to TRBD2. V lost 0 bases and J lost 3; bases outside the gene matches: 10. In germline, CDR1 is DFQATT, CDR2 SNEGSKA (reference sequence). The CDR3 runs to 18 residues. The CDR3 nucleotides are TGCAGTGCTAGAGATGGAGTTAGCGGGAGGGCCCGCTACAATGAGCAGTTCTTC. It is translated as CSARDGVSGRARYNEQFF.

This clonotype was detected only a few times. The chain combines TRBV7-2 with TRBJ2-1, with 10 bases lining up with TRBD2. The CDR3 spans 16 residues. Trimming cost V 1 base and J 9 bases; bases outside gene matches: 9. Germline V gene data show CDR1 as SGHTA and CDR2 as FQGNSA. Here the CDR3 DNA reads TGTGCCAGCAGCTTAGATCCTAGCGGGAGAGTGGGTGAGCAGTTCTTC. It encodes CASSLDPSGRVGEQFF.

There are many counts of this clonotype. J is TRBJ1-2 and V is TRBV12-3 or TRBV12-4; D not resolved. The CDR3 contains 14 residues. Trimming left V 6 bases short and J 2 bases short, with 13 bases between. The chain's CDR3 is CASSPAGRNYGYTF. The CDR3 DNA follows: TGTGCCAGCAGCCCCGCAGGAAGGAACTATGGCTACACCTTC.

In its sample, this clonotype was seen a few times. This rearrangement joins TRBV19 to TRBJ1-5, with 7 bases lining up with TRBD1. V lost 7 bases and J lost 2; bases outside the gene matches: 8. CDR1 is LNHDA, CDR2 SQIVND, per germline (reference sequence). This CDR3 region has 15 residues. DNA for the CDR3: TGTGCCAGTACCCGAGGGGGACAGCGCAATCAGCCCCAGCATTTT. Amino acid sequence: CASTRGGQRNQPQHF.

V and J are TRBV23-1 and TRBJ2-1; D uncertain. TRBV23-1 is designated an ORF whose function remains uncertain. The CDR3 length is 11 residues. V lost 11 bases, J lost 10 bases, and 15 bases lay in between. The CDR3 is CAANKAEEQFF. CDR3 bases: TGCGCCGCTAATAAGGCGGAAGAGCAGTTCTTC.

This clonotype was seen more than once but under ten times. The chain employs TRBV7-9 and TRBJ2-5; D is perhaps TRBD1 (6 bases). Germline V gene data show CDR1 as SEHNR and CDR2 as FQNEAQ (reference sequence). Deletions cut 5 bases from V and 2 bases from J, with 18 bases between. The CDR3 is made up of 16 amino acids. The CDR3 DNA reads as TGTGCCAGCAGCCTACAGGGCGAACGAGGTCAAGAGACCCAGTACTTC. This translates into CASSLQGERGQETQYF.

This clonotype was observed a few times. The chain couples TRBV12-3 or TRBV12-4 to TRBJ2-6; D is unclear. The CDR3 consists of 15 residues. V lost 8 bases, J lost 0 bases, and 11 bases lay in between. CDR3 loop: CASGMHSSGANVLTF. For the CDR3, the DNA is TGTGCCAGCGGAATGCACTCCTCTGGGGCCAACGTCCTGACTTTC.

V is TRBV4-3 and J is TRBJ2-2; no definite D call. CDR1 is LGHNA and CDR2 is YSLEER in the germline V gene. This CDR3 comprises 14 residues. The V end lost 4 bases, the J end lost 5 bases, and 11 bases lay between the germline ends. Here the CDR3 DNA reads TGCGCCAGCAGCCTAAGTAGTCGGACCGGGGAGCTGTTTTTT. Translated: CASSLSSRTGELFF.

Here the CDR3 reads CASSTSRAGINQPQHF. In nucleotides, the CDR3 is TGTGCCAGCAGCACATCTAGGGCGGGAATCAATCAGCCCCAGCATTTT. The chain joins TRBV7-2 to TRBJ1-5; D unresolved. In germline, CDR1 is SGHTA, CDR2 FQGNSA. CDR3 length: 16 residues. The V end lost 5 bases, the J end lost 3 bases, and 17 bases lay between the germline ends.

The sample holds a few counts of this clonotype. V gene TRBV25-1 combines with J gene TRBJ2-3; maybe TRBD2 (5 bases). V lost 4 bases and J lost 4, with 18 bases in between. This CDR3 region has 16 residues. The germline gives CDR1 MGHDK, CDR2 SYGVNS. The CDR3 region has the DNA TGTGCCAGCAGTGGCCCTAGCAGGAGATCGTCAGATACGCAGTATTTT. It encodes CASSGPSRRSSDTQYF.

The J gene is TRBJ2-7, the V gene TRBV27, with 9 bases that match TRBD2. The V gene end was trimmed by 2 bases and the J gene end by 5 bases; junction bases not matched to a gene: 7. Germline V gene data show CDR1 as MNHEY and CDR2 as SMNVEV (reference sequence). The CDR3 is 15 amino acids. CDR3 DNA sequence: TGTGCCAGCAGTTTACGTCTAGCGGGAATCGACGAGCAGTACTTC. It encodes CASSLRLAGIDEQYF.

The rearrangement links TRBV5-6 to TRBJ2-1; 8 bases align to TRBD1. The germline V gene has CDR1 SGHDT and CDR2 YYEEEE. CDR3 size: 14 residues. V was clipped by 4 bases and J by 13 bases; unmatched bases: 13. CDR3 DNA sequence: TGTGCCAGCAGCCACGGACAGGGCCATTTGGAACAGTTCTTC. This translates into CASSHGQGHLEQFF.

The V call is TRBV7-9, the J call TRBJ2-3; possible D gene TRBD2, 6 bases. Per germline, CDR1 SEHNR and CDR2 FQNEAQ (reference sequence). CDR3 size: 16 residues. V was shortened by 1 base and J by 1 base, with 12 bases between the two germline ends. The CDR3: CASSLGIADRTDTQYF. CDR3 bases: TGTGCCAGCAGCTTAGGCATAGCGGACCGCACAGATACGCAGTATTTT.

In this sample, this clonotype turned up a few times. The gene calls are TRBV9 and TRBJ2-1; 8 positions match TRBD2. V shed 1 base and J 5 bases; nucleotides not matched to a gene: 8. Germline lookup yields CDR1 SGDLS and CDR2 YYNGEE. The CDR3 is 16 amino acids. The CDR3, as DNA: TGTGCCAGCAGCGTAACCCGGGAGGGCCTTAACAATGAGCAGTTCTTC. This encodes CASSVTREGLNNEQFF.

This sequence joins TRBV20-1 and TRBJ1-5; TRBD1 is a possible D gene (5 bases). The CDR3 has 14 amino acids. V shed 5 bases and J shed 8 bases, with 19 bases lying between them. Germline CDR1 is DFQATT and CDR2 is SNEGSKA (reference sequence). In nucleotides, the CDR3 is TGCAGTGCTCTGGCGGGGGTAGCGACAGAGCCCCAGCATTTT. As protein: CSALAGVATEPQHF.

This chain links TRBV24-1 with TRBJ2-2, with D possibly matching TRBD1 (6 bases). The CDR3 length is 14 residues. Between the trimmed V and J ends, which lost 5 bases and 3 bases, there was a span of 9 bases. CDR1 and CDR2 from the germline V gene are KGHDR and SFDVKD. The CDR3 loop reads CATSGTVDTGELFF. The CDR3, as DNA: TGTGCCACCAGTGGGACAGTGGACACCGGGGAGCTGTTTTTT.

The table lists this clonotype with a few counts. The J gene is TRBJ2-1, the V gene TRBV24-1, with 9 bases fitting TRBD1. V lost 0 bases and J lost 0; bases outside the gene matches: 5. The CDR3 length is 18 residues. CDR1 KGHDR and CDR2 SFDVKD come from the germline V gene. The CDR3 coding sequence is TGTGCCACCAGTGATTTGGGGACAGGGCAGGGCTCCTACAATGAGCAGTTCTTC. This codes for CATSDLGTGQGSYNEQFF.

This clonotype occurred once. V and J are TRBV5-1 and TRBJ1-1; D perhaps matches TRBD1 (6 bases). The V gene's germline CDR1 is SGHRS and CDR2 YFSETQ. The CDR3 has 14 amino acids. V gave up 8 bases and J gave up 1 base, with 15 bases separating them. CDR3 sequence: CASRIATGNTEAFF. CDR3 in DNA: TGCGCCAGTAGAATAGCGACAGGGAACACTGAAGCTTTCTTT.

Only a few counts were recorded for this clonotype. The chain carries TRBV12-3 or TRBV12-4 and TRBJ2-7, with 7 bases aligning to TRBD1. V trimming: 4 bases; J trimming: 0 bases; junction bases outside the gene matches: 6. CDR3 length: 15 residues. This CDR3 reads CASSSGTVNSYEQYF. The CDR3 nucleotides read TGTGCCAGCAGTTCCGGGACAGTAAACTCCTACGAGCAGTACTTC.

The CDR3 nucleotides are TGTGCCTGGAGCAGACAGGGTAGTAACGAGCAGTACTTC. As protein: CAWSRQGSNEQYF. The chain links TRBV30 to TRBJ2-7, with 7 nucleotides matching TRBD1. CDR1 and CDR2 from the germline V gene are GTSNPN and SVGIG (reference sequence). J was trimmed by 5 bases and V by 3 bases; bases with no gene match: 7. The CDR3 extends over 13 amino acids. The whole variable domain, remainder taken from reference TRBV30 and TRBJ2-7, is SQTIHQWPATLVQPVGSPLSLECTVEGTSNPNLYWYRQAAGRGLQLLFYSVGIGQISSEVPQNLSASRPQDRQFILSSKKLLLSDSGFYLCAWSRQGSNEQYFGPGTRLTVT.

This clonotype has just a few counts. This chain links TRBV7-8 with TRBJ2-5, with D possibly being TRBD1 or TRBD2 (5 bases each). CDR1 is SGHVS, CDR2 FQNEAQ, per germline. The V end lost 3 bases, the J end lost 4 bases, and 15 bases lay between the germline ends. The CDR3 sequence is 15 residues long. The CDR3 DNA reads TGTGCCAGCAGCTTCCGGGACGGAGGACCAGAGACCCAGTACTTC. Protein sequence: CASSFRDGGPETQYF.

This rearrangement joins TRBV24-1 to TRBJ2-2; D is uncertain. CDR3 size: 12 residues. Trimming cost V 6 bases and J 6 bases, with 7 bases left between them. Germline CDR1 KGHDR, CDR2 SFDVKD. CDR3 loop: CATSYSPGELFF. Written as DNA, the CDR3 is TGTGCCACCAGTTACTCCCCCGGGGAGCTGTTTTTT.

The J gene is TRBJ2-7, the V gene TRBV7-2, with D possibly being TRBD1 (6 bases). CDR3 length: 15 residues. CDR1 SGHTA and CDR2 FQGNSA come from the germline V gene. The V gene lost 3 bases and the J gene lost 3 bases, with 15 bases spanning the gap. CDR3 nucleotides: TGTGCCAGCAGCTTTGGATGGGACAACAACTACGAGCAGTACTTC. Amino acid sequence: CASSFGWDNNYEQYF.

The V gene is TRBV5-1, the J gene TRBJ2-1; 10 nucleotides align to TRBD2. After removal of 4 bases from V and 6 bases from J, the junction contained 7 bases not matched to a gene. There are 15 residues in the CDR3. Germline lookup yields CDR1 SGHRS and CDR2 YFSETQ. This CDR3 is CASSLSGGTANEQFF. The CDR3 nucleotides read TGCGCCAGCAGCCTTAGCGGGGGGACCGCCAATGAGCAGTTCTTC.

This clonotype was detected ten times or more. The chain has TRBV18 and TRBJ1-1; D is uncertain. CDR1 is KGHSH and CDR2 is LQKENI in the germline V gene. The CDR3 totals 12 residues. Trimming took 3 bases from V and 3 from J, leaving 5 bases between them. CDR3 sequence reads: CASSPRDTEAFF. For the CDR3, the DNA is TGTGCCAGCTCACCGAGGGACACTGAAGCTTTCTTT.

The CDR3 DNA follows: TGTGCCAGTACTATCACAGGAGATACGCAGTATTTT. Amino acids: CASTITGDTQYF. The chain carries TRBV19 and TRBJ2-3; D might be TRBD1 (5 bases). The CDR3 length is 12 residues. V gave up 7 bases and J gave up 5 bases, with 10 bases separating them. The germline V gene has CDR1 LNHDA and CDR2 SQIVND (reference sequence).

This sequence joins TRBV12-3 or TRBV12-4 and TRBJ2-7; a possible D gene is TRBD2 (5 bases). V dropped 3 bases and J dropped 0 bases, with 12 bases sitting between them. CDR3 length: 15 amino acids. In nucleotides, the CDR3 is TGTGCCAGCAGTTTGCCAGCGGAAACCTCCTACGAGCAGTACTTC. Translation gives CASSLPAETSYEQYF.